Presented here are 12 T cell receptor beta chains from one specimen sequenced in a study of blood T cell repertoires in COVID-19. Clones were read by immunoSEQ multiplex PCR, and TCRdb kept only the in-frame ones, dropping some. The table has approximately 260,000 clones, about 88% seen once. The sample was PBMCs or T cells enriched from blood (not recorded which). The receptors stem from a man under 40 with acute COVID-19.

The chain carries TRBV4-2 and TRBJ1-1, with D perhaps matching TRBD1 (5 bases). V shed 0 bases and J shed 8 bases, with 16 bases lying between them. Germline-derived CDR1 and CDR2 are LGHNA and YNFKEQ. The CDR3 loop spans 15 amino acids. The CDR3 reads CASSQEGGRALEAFF. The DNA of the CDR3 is TGTGCCAGCAGCCAAGAGGGGGGGAGGGCCCTAGAAGCTTTCTTT.

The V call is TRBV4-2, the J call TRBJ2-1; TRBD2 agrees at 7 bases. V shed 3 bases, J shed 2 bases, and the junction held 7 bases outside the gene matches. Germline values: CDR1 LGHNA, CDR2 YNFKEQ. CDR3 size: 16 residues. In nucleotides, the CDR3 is TGTGCCAGCAGCCATGCCCGGGGGGAAACCTACAATGAGCAGTTCTTC. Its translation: CASSHARGETYNEQFF.

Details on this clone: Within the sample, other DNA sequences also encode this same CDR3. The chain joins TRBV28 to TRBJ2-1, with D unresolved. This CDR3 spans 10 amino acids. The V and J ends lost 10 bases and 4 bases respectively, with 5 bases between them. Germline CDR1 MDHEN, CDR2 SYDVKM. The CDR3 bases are TGTGCCACCCTTTACAATGAGCAGTTCTTC. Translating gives CATLYNEQFF.

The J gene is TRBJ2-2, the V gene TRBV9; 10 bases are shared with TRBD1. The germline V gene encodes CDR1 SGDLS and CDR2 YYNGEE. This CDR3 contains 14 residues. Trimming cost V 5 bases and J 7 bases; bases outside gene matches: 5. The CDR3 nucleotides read TGTGCCAGCAGTGACAGGGGGCCCGTCGGGGAGCTGTTTTTT. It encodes CASSDRGPVGELFF.

CDR3 amino acids: CASNTGDTGELFF. CDR3 in DNA: TGCGCCAGCAATACAGGGGACACCGGGGAGCTGTTTTTT. The chain combines TRBV10-1 with TRBJ2-2, with 7 nucleotides matching TRBD1. This CDR3 comprises 13 residues. The V segment lost 7 bases and the J segment 3 bases; nucleotides outside the gene matches: 2. Germline lookup yields CDR1 WNHNN and CDR2 SYGVQD (reference sequence).

The CDR3 sequence: CASSNRGFGGYTF. Here the CDR3 DNA reads TGTGCCAGCAGCAATAGGGGCTTCGGGGGCTACACCTTC. The chain combines TRBV6-5 with TRBJ1-2; TRBD1 is a possible D gene (5 bases). CDR3 length equals 13 residues. Trimming cost V 6 bases and J 8 bases, with 16 bases left between them. Germline V gene sequence: CDR1 MNHEY, CDR2 SVGAGI.

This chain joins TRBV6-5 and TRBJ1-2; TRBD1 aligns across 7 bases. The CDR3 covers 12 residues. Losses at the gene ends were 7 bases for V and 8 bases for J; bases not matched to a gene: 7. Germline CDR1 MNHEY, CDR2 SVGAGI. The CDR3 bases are TGTGCCAGCAAATGGACAGGAATAGGCTACACCTTC. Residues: CASKWTGIGYTF.

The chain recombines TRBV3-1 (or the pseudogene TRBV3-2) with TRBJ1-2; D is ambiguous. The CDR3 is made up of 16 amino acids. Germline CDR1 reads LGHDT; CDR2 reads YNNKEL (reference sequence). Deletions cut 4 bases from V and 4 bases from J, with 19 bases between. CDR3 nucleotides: TGTGCCAGCAGCCCTCAACTCCGGTCCGGGAGCTATGGCTACACCTTC. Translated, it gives CASSPQLRSGSYGYTF.

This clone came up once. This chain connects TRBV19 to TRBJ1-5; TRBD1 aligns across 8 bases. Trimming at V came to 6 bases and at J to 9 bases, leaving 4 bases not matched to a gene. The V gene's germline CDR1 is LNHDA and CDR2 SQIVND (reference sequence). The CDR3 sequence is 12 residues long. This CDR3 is CASSTGGGPQHF. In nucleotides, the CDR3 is TGTGCCAGTAGCACAGGGGGGGGGCCCCAGCATTTT.

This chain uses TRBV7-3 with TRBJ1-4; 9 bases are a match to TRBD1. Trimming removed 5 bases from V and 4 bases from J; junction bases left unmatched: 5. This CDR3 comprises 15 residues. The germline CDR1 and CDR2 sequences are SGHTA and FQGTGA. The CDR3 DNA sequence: TGTGCCAGCAGCCTCACAGGGGGCATTAATGAAAAACTGTTTTTT. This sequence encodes CASSLTGGINEKLFF.

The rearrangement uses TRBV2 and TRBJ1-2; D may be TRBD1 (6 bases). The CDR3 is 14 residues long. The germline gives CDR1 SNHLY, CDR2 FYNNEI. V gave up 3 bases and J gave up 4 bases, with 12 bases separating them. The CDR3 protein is CASSDSRGAYGYTF. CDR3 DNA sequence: TGTGCCAGCAGTGATTCCCGGGGGGCCTATGGCTACACCTTC.

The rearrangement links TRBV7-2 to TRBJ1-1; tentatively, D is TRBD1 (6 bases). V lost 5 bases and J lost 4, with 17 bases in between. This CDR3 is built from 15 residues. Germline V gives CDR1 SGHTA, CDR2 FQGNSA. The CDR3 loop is CASSQSTGWATEAFF. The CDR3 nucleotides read TGTGCCAGCAGCCAATCTACAGGGTGGGCCACTGAAGCTTTCTTT.